These T cell receptor beta chains were read from a single sample in a study of early T cells in non-severe SARS-CoV-2 infection. TCRdb re-derived calls from the 5' RACE reads in MiXCR, one entry per CDR3 protein. The table records about 63,000 distinct CDR3 sequences, roughly 13% of them present only once. The sequenced material came from whole blood. These receptors were obtained from an adult who was a healthcare worker with PCR-confirmed SARS-CoV-2 infection or an uninfected control (not recorded which). The CDR3 runs from the conserved cysteine through the conserved F or W. The D gene is left open where the match is weak. Clone sizes are given selectively: once, few, many, or a class where the clone is expanded.

clone_size	v_call	j_call	d_call	cdr3_nt	cdr3_aa
-	TRBV11-2	TRBJ2-5	-	TGTGCCAGCAGCCCCATCGGCTCTCAAGAGACCCAGTACTTC	CASSPIGSQETQYF
few	TRBV25-1	TRBJ2-5	-	TGTGCCAGCAGTGAGTTCTACAGTGAGGAGACCCAGTACTTC	CASSEFYSEETQYF
-	TRBV5-1	TRBJ2-7	-	TGCGCCAGCAGCTTGGGACCCAGAAAATCCTACGAGCAGTACTTC	CASSLGPRKSYEQYF
many	TRBV7-9	TRBJ2-7	-	TGTGCCAGCAGCGGAACAGGGTCCTACGAGCAGTACTTC	CASSGTGSYEQYF
-	TRBV7-6	TRBJ2-2	-	TGTGCCAGCAGCTTAGGGGGGCAACCCACCGGGGAGCTGTTTTTT	CASSLGGQPTGELFF
many	TRBV12-3/TRBV12-4	TRBJ1-2	-	TGTGCCACTACGGTGGTACCTAACTATGGCTACACCTTC	CATTVVPNYGYTF
many	TRBV7-8	TRBJ1-2	-	TGTGCCAGCAGCTTATCTGGGAATGGCTACACCTTC	CASSLSGNGYTF
-	TRBV7-2	TRBJ1-5	-	TGTGCCAGCAGCTTAGGGGTAGGGAGAAAGGATCAGCCCCAGCATTTT	CASSLGVGRKDQPQHF
many	TRBV2	TRBJ1-3	TRBD1	TGTGCCAGCAACCCGGGACAGGCCCTCTCTGGAAACACCATATATTTT	CASNPGQALSGNTIYF
-	TRBV19	TRBJ1-5	TRBD1	TGTGCCAGCACAGGGGTGCAGGGTCAGCCCCAGCATTTT	CASTGVQGQPQHF
few	TRBV29-1	TRBJ2-2	-	TGCAGCGCTTCAACAGGGACCGGGGAGCTGTTTTTT	CSASTGTGELFF
-	TRBV6-5	TRBJ1-4	-	TGTGCCAGCAGTTACTTCTCTGGGACGGCGGGCGAAAAACTGTTTTTT	CASSYFSGTAGEKLFF
many	TRBV5-1	TRBJ2-5	TRBD2	TGCGTCAGCAGCCCGGCGCTAGCGGGGAAAGAGACCCAGTACTTC	CVSSPALAGKETQYF
many	TRBV4-2	TRBJ2-3	TRBD1	TGTGCCAGCAGCCAAGGCGCACAGGGGACCACAGATACGCAGTATTTT	CASSQGAQGTTDTQYF
many	TRBV19	TRBJ2-5	TRBD2	TGTGCCAGTAGTATTATCCGCCTGTCTAGCGGGGGTCTGGAGACCCAGTACTTC	CASSIIRLSSGGLETQYF
many	TRBV30	TRBJ1-1	-	TGTGCCTGGAGTCCCTCGAACACTGAAGCTTTCTTT	CAWSPSNTEAFF
many	TRBV7-8	TRBJ2-5	TRBD1	TGTGCCAGCAGCTTAAAGATTGGGGGACAGACCCAAGAGACCCAGTACTTC	CASSLKIGGQTQETQYF
few	TRBV29-1	TRBJ2-5	TRBD1	TGCAGCGCAGGACAGGGAACCCAGGAGACCCAGTACTTC	CSAGQGTQETQYF
many	TRBV6-2/TRBV6-3	TRBJ2-5	-	TGTGCCAGCGGACACGGGGGAGAGACCCAGTACTTC	CASGHGGETQYF
-	TRBV12-3/TRBV12-4	TRBJ2-1	TRBD1	TGTGCCAGCAGGAGGATGACAGGGGTCGCCTACAATGAGCAGTTCTTC	CASRRMTGVAYNEQFF
many	TRBV7-6	TRBJ2-6	-	TGTGCCAGCAGCTACGAAGGGGCAGGATCTGGGGCCAACGTCCTGACTTTC	CASSYEGAGSGANVLTF
many	TRBV19	TRBJ1-2	-	TGTGCCAGTAGTGAAGCTAACTATGGCTACACCTTC	CASSEANYGYTF
few	TRBV14	TRBJ2-2	TRBD2	TGTGCCAGCAGCCAGGTAGCGGGCTTTACCGGGGAGCTGTTTTTT	CASSQVAGFTGELFF